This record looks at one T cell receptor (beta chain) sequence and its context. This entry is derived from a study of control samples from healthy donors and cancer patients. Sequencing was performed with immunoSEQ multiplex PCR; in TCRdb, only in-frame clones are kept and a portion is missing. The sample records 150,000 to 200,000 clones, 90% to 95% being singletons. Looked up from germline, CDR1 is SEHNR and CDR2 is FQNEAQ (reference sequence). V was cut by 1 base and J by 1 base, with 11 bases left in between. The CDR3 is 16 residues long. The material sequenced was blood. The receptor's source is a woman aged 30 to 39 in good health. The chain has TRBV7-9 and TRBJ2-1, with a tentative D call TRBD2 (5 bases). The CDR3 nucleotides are TGTGCCAGCAGCTTAGTAGTATCGGGATCCTACAATGAGCAGTTCTTC. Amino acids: CASSLVVSGSYNEQFF.